What follows is one T cell receptor beta chain and its context. What it binds is not known. CDR1 and CDR2 (germline): DFQATT, SNEGSKA (reference sequence). Trimming took 5 bases from V and 10 from J, leaving 21 bases between them. This CDR3 spans 14 amino acids. Template switching (which added a universal primer site) was used, and cDNA carried unique molecular identifiers. TCRdb reprocessed the 5' RACE reads via MiXCR and lists one record per CDR3 protein. The sample includes roughly 720,000 distinct CDR3 sequences, about 20% of them seen just once. The data stem from a study of identical twins. Findings and caveats of the study: Invariant cells of the MAIT and iNKT types might have partly distorted the zero-insertion analyses.

This same sample was also part of a study on T cells expressing NK-cell markers. That study adds: Cells sorted as CD3+CD56+NKG2C+, CD3+CD56+NKG2C- and CD3+CD56-NKG2C+ T cells supplied the TCR beta repertoires. Seven donors tested HCMV-seropositive and one tested seronegative among the eight sequenced.

Sequenced material: PBMCs. The chain has TRBV20-1 and TRBJ2-1, with D maybe TRBD2 (7 bases). The TCR comes from a woman younger than 30 in good health. Here the CDR3 DNA reads TGCAGTGCTGGGGGGGGGCCCCTCCATTGGGAGCAGTTCTTC. It yields the protein CSAGGGPLHWEQFF.